This is a list of T cell receptor beta chains from one sample in a study of blood T cell repertoires in COVID-19. Method: immunoSEQ multiplex PCR; TCRdb's copy keeps in-frame clones and lacks some. The sample includes under 300,000 clones, just over 90% of them seen just once. Sequencing was carried out using PBMCs or T cells enriched from blood (not recorded which). The receptors derive from a woman in her thirties or forties with acute COVID-19. CDR3s include the opening cysteine and the closing phenylalanine or tryptophan. The order of the fields is clone size, J gene, V gene, CDR3 length, D gene, CDR3 protein, CDR3 DNA. A D gene is named only where the DNA matches it firmly. Rows may omit the clone size; those that give it use once, few, many or a size class.

>-|TRBJ2-1|TRBV7-9|13|-
CASSPSWAGEQFF
TGTGCCAGCAGCCCCAGCTGGGCGGGGGAGCAGTTCTTC
>-|TRBJ2-1|TRBV3-1/TRBV3-2|16|-
CASSRFSEPPYNEQFF
TGTGCCAGCAGCAGGTTCAGCGAGCCTCCTTACAATGAGCAGTTCTTC
>-|TRBJ2-7|TRBV5-8|16|-
CASSAELNRDAYEQYF
TGTGCCAGCAGCGCGGAGTTGAACAGGGATGCCTACGAGCAGTACTTC
>-|TRBJ1-4|TRBV28|15|TRBD1
CASSTDDRGQGKLFF
TGTGCCAGCAGCACCGACGACAGGGGGCAAGGAAAACTGTTTTTT
>-|TRBJ2-7|TRBV5-5|15|-
CASSFEGGPNYEQYF
TGTGCCAGCAGCTTTGAGGGGGGGCCTAACTACGAGCAGTACTTC
>-|TRBJ2-7|TRBV4-3|16|-
CASSQATQGGPYEQYF
TGCGCCAGCAGCCAAGCCACCCAGGGGGGCCCCTACGAGCAGTACTTC
>-|TRBJ1-6|TRBV7-8|15|TRBD1
CASSGPGTGNSPLHF
TGTGCCAGCAGCGGGCCCGGGACAGGGAATTCACCCCTCCACTTT
>-|TRBJ1-2|TRBV28|15|-
CASSLSTTGNYGYTF
TGTGCCAGCAGTTTATCTACCACAGGGAACTATGGCTACACCTTC
>-|TRBJ2-1|TRBV7-9|14|-
CASSLAGGPHEQFF
TGTGCCAGCAGCTTAGCGGGGGGGCCCCATGAGCAGTTCTTC
>once|TRBJ2-3|TRBV21-1|12|-
CASSRSGDTQYF
TGTGCCAGCAGCAGAAGCGGAGATACGCAGTATTTT
>-|TRBJ1-1|TRBV18|15|-
CASSPLTGPNTEAFF
TGTGCCAGCTCACCTCTGACAGGACCTAACACTGAAGCTTTCTTT
>-|TRBJ2-1|TRBV7-9|19|TRBD2
CASSEAGGTSGRALNEQFF
TGTGCCAGCAGCGAGGCAGGGGGGACTAGCGGGAGGGCCCTCAATGAGCAGTTCTTC
>-|TRBJ2-7|TRBV29-1|12|TRBD1
CSVEDRSYEQYF
TGCAGCGTTGAGGACAGGTCCTACGAGCAGTACTTC
>-|TRBJ2-5|TRBV19|16|TRBD2
CASSIGLAGGGETQYF
TGTGCCAGTAGTATCGGACTAGCGGGGGGAGGAGAGACCCAGTACTTC
>-|TRBJ1-1|TRBV28|14|TRBD1
CASKTGARGVEAFF
TGTGCCAGCAAGACAGGGGCTAGGGGGGTTGAAGCTTTCTTT
>-|TRBJ2-3|TRBV7-9|17|TRBD2
CASSLDNSGGDRDTQYF
TGTGCCAGCAGCTTAGACAATAGCGGGGGGGATAGAGATACGCAGTATTTT
>-|TRBJ2-1|TRBV5-4|17|TRBD2
CASSSRLAGDPGDEQFF
TGTGCCAGCAGCTCCAGACTAGCGGGGGATCCGGGGGATGAGCAGTTCTTC
>-|TRBJ1-5|TRBV28|14|-
CASSLGGYNQPQHF
TGTGCCAGCAGTTTGGGGGGATACAATCAGCCCCAGCATTTT
>-|TRBJ1-1|TRBV7-9|15|TRBD1
CASSITGEKETEAFF
TGTGCCAGCAGCATAACAGGGGAAAAAGAAACTGAAGCTTTCTTT
>-|TRBJ1-3|TRBV6-2/TRBV6-3|16|TRBD1
CASSLLRQGPGNTIYF
TGTGCCAGCAGTTTGCTCCGACAGGGACCTGGAAACACCATATATTTT
>-|TRBJ1-2|TRBV2|12|-
CASSEQGYGYTF
TGTGCCAGCAGTGAACAGGGCTATGGCTACACCTTC
>once|TRBJ1-2|TRBV18|15|TRBD1
CASSPRQGGSYGYTF
TGTGCCAGCTCACCACGACAGGGGGGCAGCTATGGCTACACCTTC
>-|TRBJ2-7|TRBV6-5|15|-
CASSLKLLTFYEQYF
TGTGCCAGCAGCCTCAAGTTACTTACCTTCTACGAGCAGTACTTC
>-|TRBJ1-5|TRBV20-1|12|-
CSASLRNQPQHF
TGCAGTGCCAGTCTCAGGAATCAGCCCCAGCATTTT
>-|TRBJ2-7|TRBV7-2|16|TRBD2
CASSLTGTSGSSKQYF
TGTGCCAGCAGCCTGACGGGGACTAGCGGGAGTAGCAAGCAGTACTTC
>-|TRBJ1-1|TRBV28|16|-
CASSLSGATLNTEAFF
TGTGCCAGCAGTTTATCGGGAGCCACTTTGAACACTGAAGCTTTCTTT
>-|TRBJ1-1|TRBV6-6|13|-
CASSSPENTEAFF
TGTGCCAGCAGTTCGCCAGAGAACACTGAAGCTTTCTTT
>-|TRBJ1-2|TRBV24-1|12|-
CATSGGQHGYTF
TGTGCCACCAGTGGGGGACAACATGGCTACACCTTC
>-|TRBJ2-1|TRBV7-6|19|TRBD2
CASSSRPTSGGSSYNEQFF
TGTGCCAGCAGCTCGAGGCCGACTAGCGGGGGGTCATCCTACAATGAGCAGTTCTTC
>-|TRBJ1-3|TRBV19|14|-
CARVPADDGNTIYF
TGTGCCAGGGTTCCAGCGGATGATGGAAACACCATATATTTT
>-|TRBJ2-1|TRBV12-3/TRBV12-4|13|-
CASSFNRNNEQFF
TGTGCCAGCAGTTTTAACAGGAACAATGAGCAGTTCTTC